Each of the 20 T cell receptor beta chains below was sequenced from the same sample in a study of OX40 agonist ivuxolimab in advanced cancers. The data were produced by immunoSEQ multiplex PCR, yet TCRdb's version contains in-frame clones alone and is incomplete. This sample has about 27,000 clones, with around 80% found just once. Material: CD4+ or CD8+ T cells sorted from blood, obtained in a trial of the OX40 agonist ivuxolimab. The receptors derive from an adult with an advanced solid tumor such as melanoma, head and neck, liver or kidney cancer.

The chain has TRBV30 and TRBJ2-7, with D perhaps matching TRBD1 (7 bases). Trimming took 5 bases from V and 3 from J, leaving 17 bases between them. The CDR3 is 14 amino acids. Germline lookup yields CDR1 GTSNPN and CDR2 SVGIG (reference sequence). The CDR3 spells CAWGGGISLYEQYF. CDR3 coding DNA: TGTGCCTGGGGAGGGGGCATTTCCCTCTACGAGCAGTACTTC.

This chain links TRBV9 with TRBJ2-3; 9 nucleotides align to TRBD2. Germline values: CDR1 SGDLS, CDR2 YYNGEE. The CDR3 loop spans 17 amino acids. V dropped 0 bases and J dropped 5; count of bases not matched to a gene: 10. The CDR3 protein is CASSVEVAGGPVDTQYF. The CDR3, as DNA: TGTGCCAGCAGCGTAGAAGTGGCGGGAGGGCCGGTAGATACGCAGTATTTT.

The CDR3 nucleotides are TGTGCCAGCAGCTTAGCGTCGGGTCAGCCCCAGCATTTT. Protein: CASSLASGQPQHF. The V call is TRBV7-9, the J call TRBJ1-5; no firm D call. The CDR3 sequence is 13 residues long. The V gene's germline CDR1 is SEHNR and CDR2 FQNEAQ (reference sequence). V was pared by 0 bases and J by 6 bases, with 6 bases between.

The rearrangement links TRBV11-2 to TRBJ2-7; 9 nucleotides line up with TRBD1. CDR3 length: 14 residues. Germline CDR1 reads SGHAT; CDR2 reads FQNNGV. Trimming took 5 bases from V and 6 from J; bases not matched to a gene: 8. CDR3 DNA: TGTGCCAGCAGCCCCGGGACAGGGACTGGCGAGCAGTACTTC. Translated: CASSPGTGTGEQYF.

The rearrangement links TRBV7-6 to TRBJ2-7, with a possible D match to TRBD1 (6 bases). Trimming took 5 bases from V and 3 from J, leaving 14 bases between them. The CDR3 contains 14 residues. The germline gives CDR1 SGHVS, CDR2 FNYEAQ. The CDR3 sequence: CASSTRTDDYEQYF. The CDR3, as DNA: TGTGCCAGCAGCACCCGGACAGATGACTACGAGCAGTACTTC.

V is TRBV4-2 and J is TRBJ2-3, with 10 positions matching TRBD2. The J segment lost 2 bases and the V segment lost 0 bases, leaving 20 bases of the junction unmatched. Per the germline V gene, CDR1 is LGHNA and CDR2 is YNFKEQ. This CDR3 is built from 22 residues. In nucleotides, the CDR3 is TGTGCCAGCAGCCAAGAAGACGGGCTAGCGGGAGTCAAAGTGAAGAACACAGATACGCAGTATTTT. Its protein product is CASSQEDGLAGVKVKNTDTQYF.

This clone was seen a single time. The chain uses TRBV9 and TRBJ2-7; TRBD2 aligns across 11 bases. The CDR3 sequence is 15 residues long. The germline V gene has CDR1 SGDLS and CDR2 YYNGEE. Trimming cost V 3 bases and J 3 bases; bases outside gene matches: 5. The CDR3 is CASSAGGTSGYEQYF. In DNA, the CDR3 is TGTGCCAGCAGCGCGGGAGGGACTAGCGGCTACGAGCAGTACTTC.

The chain combines TRBV7-9 with TRBJ2-7; 12 bases are shared with TRBD2. J lost 4 bases, V lost 3 bases, and 4 bases had no gene match. The CDR3 extends over 15 amino acids. Germline-derived CDR1 and CDR2 are SEHNR and FQNEAQ (reference sequence). The CDR3 is CASSFGLAGRYEQYF. The CDR3 nucleotides read TGTGCCAGCAGCTTCGGACTAGCGGGACGTTACGAGCAGTACTTC.

This clone showed up just a few times. V and J are TRBV5-6 and TRBJ2-3; 7 bases fit TRBD2. Germline V CDR1 and CDR2: SGHDT, YYEEEE. The CDR3 contains 16 residues. Trimming took 4 bases from V and 0 from J; bases not matched to a gene: 8. The chain's CDR3 is CASSPPGRGSTDTQYF. The CDR3 coding sequence is TGTGCCAGCAGCCCCCCCGGGCGGGGGAGCACAGATACGCAGTATTTT.

This clone was counted a few times. The chain joins TRBV5-6 to TRBJ2-2; no firm D call. The V gene lost 3 bases and the J gene lost 5 bases, with 11 bases spanning the gap. The CDR3 is 14 residues long. CDR1 SGHDT and CDR2 YYEEEE come from the germline V gene. In nucleotides, the CDR3 is TGTGCCAGCAGCTCCCCGACTGAAACCGGGGAGCTGTTTTTT. Amino acid sequence: CASSSPTETGELFF.

This clone was seen a single time. Within the sample, other DNA sequences also encode this same CDR3. The chain is built from TRBV9 and TRBJ2-6, with D maybe TRBD1 (6 bases). Trimming took off 0 bases at V and 0 bases at J, with 10 bases between the two ends. Germline V gives CDR1 SGDLS, CDR2 YYNGEE. The CDR3 has 17 residues. The CDR3 loop is CASSVAGQPSGANVLTF. The CDR3, as DNA: TGTGCCAGCAGCGTAGCTGGACAGCCCTCTGGGGCCAACGTCCTGACTTTC.

As DNA, the CDR3 is TGTGCCAGTAGTCGCGTACTCAGCTACGAGCAGTACTTC. It codes for CASSRVLSYEQYF. The chain carries TRBV19 and TRBJ2-7; D is unresolved. CDR3 length equals 13 residues. The germline V and J ends were trimmed by 5 bases and 3 bases, with 11 bases remaining between them. Germline assignment: CDR1 LNHDA and CDR2 SQIVND (reference sequence).

This clone turned up a few times. The chain joins TRBV4-1 to TRBJ2-5; possibly TRBD1 for D (6 bases). V dropped 0 bases and J dropped 3 bases, with 11 bases sitting between them. CDR1 and CDR2 (germline): MGHRA, YSYEKL. This CDR3 spans 15 amino acids. This chain's CDR3 is CASSQDRGTEETQYF. For the CDR3, the DNA is TGCGCCAGCAGCCAAGATAGGGGGACCGAAGAGACCCAGTACTTC.

The V call is TRBV5-6, the J call TRBJ1-6, with a weak D call TRBD1 (5 bases). Germline CDR1 SGHDT, CDR2 YYEEEE. V was pared by 1 base and J by 0 bases, with 17 bases between. The CDR3 consists of 19 residues. CDR3 DNA: TGTGCCAGCAGCTTGTGGTGGGACCAGCACAGCTCCTATAATTCACCCCTCCACTTT. Translation gives CASSLWWDQHSSYNSPLHF.

This chain joins TRBV7-9 and TRBJ2-1; possibly TRBD2 for D (6 bases). This CDR3 contains 15 residues. With 9 bases removed from V and 5 bases from J, the gap between germline ends came to 20 bases. The germline CDR1 and CDR2 sequences are SEHNR and FQNEAQ (reference sequence). The CDR3 region is CASSPTRTTNNEQFF. Here the CDR3 DNA reads TGTGCCAGTTCTCCCACTCGGACTACCAACAATGAGCAGTTCTTC.

V usage is TRBV27 and J usage is TRBJ2-1; no firm D call. Germline loops: CDR1 MNHEY, CDR2 SMNVEV (reference sequence). V lost 2 bases, J lost 4 bases, and 6 bases lay in between. This CDR3 spans 13 amino acids. CDR3 region: CASSLRPYNEQFF. The CDR3 bases are TGTGCCAGCAGTTTACGCCCTTACAATGAGCAGTTCTTC.

V is TRBV25-1 and J is TRBJ2-1, with D unclear. Germline V gene sequence: CDR1 MGHDK, CDR2 SYGVNS. The CDR3 extends over 14 amino acids. Deletions cut 3 bases from V and 9 bases from J, with 15 bases between. CDR3 loop: CASSEYGVQIEQFF. CDR3 nucleotide sequence: TGTGCCAGCAGTGAGTATGGGGTTCAGATTGAGCAGTTCTTC. The entire variable domain, with the rest obtained from reference TRBV25-1 and TRBJ2-1, is as follows: EADIYQTPRYLVIGTGKKITLECSQTMGHDKMYWYQQDPGMELHLIHYSYGVNSTEKGDLSSESTVSRIRTEHFPLTLESARPSHTSQYLCASSEYGVQIEQFFGPGTRLTVL.

The chain uses TRBV5-1 and TRBJ2-7; D remains unclear. CDR1 is SGHRS, CDR2 YFSETQ, per germline. The germline V and J ends were trimmed by 0 bases and 3 bases, with 10 bases remaining between them. This CDR3 comprises 14 residues. Here the CDR3 reads CASSLVGYHYEQYF. In DNA form, the CDR3 reads TGCGCCAGCAGCTTGGTAGGGTACCACTACGAGCAGTACTTC. Using reference TRBV5-1 and TRBJ2-7 for the parts outside the CDR3, the full variable domain is KAGVTQTPRYLIKTRGQQVTLSCSPISGHRSVSWYQQTPGQGLQFLFEYFSETQRNKGNFPGRFSGRQFSNSRSEMNVSTLELGDSALYLCASSLVGYHYEQYFGPGTRLTVT.

The CDR3 loop is CASSLSIGEQYF. The CDR3 DNA reads as TGTGCCAGCAGCCTAAGTATCGGCGAGCAGTACTTC. The V and J genes are TRBV11-3 and TRBJ2-7, with D unclear. Per the germline V gene, CDR1 is SGHNT and CDR2 is YENEEA. The CDR3 sequence is 12 residues long. Trimming stripped 5 bases from V and 6 bases from J, with 11 bases between.

This clone appeared once. The chain recombines TRBV16 with TRBJ2-7; perhaps D is TRBD1 or TRBD2 (5 bases each). CDR1 and CDR2 (germline): KGHSY, FQNENV. Trimming left V 4 bases short and J 3 bases short, with 19 bases between. The CDR3 runs 16 residues. The CDR3 DNA is TGTGCCAGCAGCCCAGCTGGGGGAGAACTAGTCTACGAGCAGTACTTC. Its translation is CASSPAGGELVYEQYF.